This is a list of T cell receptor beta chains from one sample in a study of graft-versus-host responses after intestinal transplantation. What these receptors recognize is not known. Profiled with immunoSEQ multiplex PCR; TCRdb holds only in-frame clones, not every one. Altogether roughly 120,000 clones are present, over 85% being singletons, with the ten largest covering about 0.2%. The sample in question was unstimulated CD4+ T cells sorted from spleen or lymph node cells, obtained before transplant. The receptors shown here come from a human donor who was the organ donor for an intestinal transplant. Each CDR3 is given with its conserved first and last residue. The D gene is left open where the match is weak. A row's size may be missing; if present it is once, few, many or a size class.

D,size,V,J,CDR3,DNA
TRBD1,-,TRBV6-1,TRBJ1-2,CAASALDRGDGYTF,TGTGCCGCCTCCGCACTCGACAGGGGAGATGGCTACACCTTC
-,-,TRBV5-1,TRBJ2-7,CASSLVGGPYEQYF,TGCGCCAGCAGCTTGGTGGGGGGACCCTACGAGCAGTACTTC
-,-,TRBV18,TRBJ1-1,CASSPRTGEGTEAFF,TGTGCCAGCTCACCACGAACCGGGGAGGGCACTGAAGCTTTCTTT
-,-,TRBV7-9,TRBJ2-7,CASSLVGIYDEQYF,TGTGCCAGCAGCTTAGTCGGAATTTACGACGAGCAGTACTTC
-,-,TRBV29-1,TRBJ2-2,CSTGIRGAGELFF,TGCAGCACAGGAATCAGGGGAGCCGGGGAGCTGTTTTTT
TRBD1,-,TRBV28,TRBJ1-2,CASSRDRDYGYTF,TGTGCCAGCAGTCGTGACAGGGACTATGGCTACACCTTC
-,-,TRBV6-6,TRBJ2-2,CASSYSRGTGELFF,TGTGCCAGCAGTTACTCGAGGGGCACCGGGGAGCTGTTTTTT
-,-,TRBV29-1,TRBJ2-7,CSVGRTGIYEQYF,TGCAGCGTTGGGAGGACTGGAATCTACGAGCAGTACTTC
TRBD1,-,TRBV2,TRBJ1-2,CASSRQGNYGYTF,TGTGCCAGCAGCAGACAGGGAAACTATGGCTACACCTTC
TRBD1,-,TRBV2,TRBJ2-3,CASRDRGYSTDTQYF,TGTGCCAGCAGGGACAGGGGCTATTCCACAGATACGCAGTATTTT
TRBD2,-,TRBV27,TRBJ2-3,CASSPGTSGRTDTQYF,TGTGCCAGCAGTCCAGGGACTAGCGGGCGCACAGATACGCAGTATTTT
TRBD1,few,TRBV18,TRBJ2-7,CASSPGQHLYEQYF,TGTGCCAGCTCACCGGGACAGCATCTCTACGAGCAGTACTTC
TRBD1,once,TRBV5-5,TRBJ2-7,CASARDRAYEQYF,TGTGCCAGTGCCCGGGACAGGGCGTACGAGCAGTACTTC
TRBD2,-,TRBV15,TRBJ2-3,CATSRALAGGQDTQYF,TGTGCCACCAGCAGAGCTCTAGCGGGAGGTCAAGATACGCAGTATTTT
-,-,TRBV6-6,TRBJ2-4,CASTHWPRDGEDIQYF,TGTGCCAGCACTCATTGGCCCCGGGACGGCGAGGACATTCAGTACTTC
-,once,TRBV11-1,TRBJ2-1,CASSLDGVNEQFF,TGTGCCAGCAGCTTGGATGGGGTTAATGAGCAGTTCTTC
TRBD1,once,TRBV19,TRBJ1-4,CASSPASGQGNEKLFF,TGTGCCAGTAGTCCAGCCTCGGGACAGGGTAATGAAAAACTGTTTTTT
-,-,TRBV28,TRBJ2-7,CASSRALTSYEQYF,TGTGCCAGCAGTCGGGCGCTAACCTCCTACGAGCAGTACTTC
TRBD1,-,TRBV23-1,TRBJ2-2,CASSHRGTGYTGELFF,TGCGCCAGCAGTCACCGGGGGACAGGGTACACCGGGGAGCTGTTTTTT